Listed below are T cell receptor beta chains from one sample, sequenced in a study of CD8+ T cells in alopecia areata. Only in-frame clones appear in the TCRdb table, and some are missing; sequencing was by immunoSEQ multiplex PCR. Among roughly 190,000 clones listed, 60% were seen once. The sample in question was CD4+ T cells sorted from blood, obtained at week 24, from a patient treated with tofacitinib. These TCRs come from a human donor with alopecia areata. Both conserved end residues are part of each CDR3. A D gene is named only where the DNA matches it firmly. The size of a clone is reported for some rows only, either as once, few or many, or as a class for expanded clones.

TRBJ1-2 NA NA TRBV30 CAWSAGYGYTF TGTGCCTGGAGCGCAGGGTATGGCTACACCTTC
TRBJ1-3 many NA TRBV13 CASSFSYGNTIYF TGTGCCAGCAGCTTCTCTTATGGAAACACCATATATTTT
TRBJ2-2 NA NA TRBV30 CAWDDYANTGELFF TGTGCCTGGGATGATTACGCGAACACCGGGGAGCTGTTTTTT
TRBJ2-2 NA TRBD1 TRBV6-1 CASSQMTGVAGELFF TGTGCCAGCAGCCAGATGACAGGGGTAGCCGGGGAGCTGTTTTTT
TRBJ2-6 NA NA TRBV25-1 CASSTTGANVLTF TGTGCCAGCAGTACGACTGGGGCCAACGTCCTGACTTTC
TRBJ2-3 NA NA TRBV15 CATSRGVAINTDTQYF TGTGCCACCAGCAGAGGGGTGGCAATAAACACAGATACGCAGTATTTT
TRBJ2-5 NA NA TRBV2 CASRVQETQYF TGTGCCAGCAGGGTCCAAGAGACCCAGTACTTC
TRBJ2-5 NA TRBD2 TRBV7-7 CASSPFSGGFKGTQYF TGTGCCAGCAGCCCCTTTAGCGGGGGATTCAAAGGGACCCAGTACTTC
TRBJ1-1 NA NA TRBV7-2 CASTTGMRGTEAFF TGTGCCAGCACCACAGGTATGAGGGGAACTGAAGCTTTCTTT
TRBJ2-3 few NA TRBV12-5 CASGHPAGAITQYF TGTGCTAGTGGTCACCCGGCGGGGGCGATTACGCAGTATTTT
TRBJ1-1 few NA TRBV11-2 CASSLAEGNTEAFF TGTGCCAGCAGCTTGGCTGAGGGGAACACTGAAGCTTTCTTT
TRBJ2-5 NA NA TRBV6-6 CASSPGRLEETQYF TGTGCCAGCAGTCCGGGACGCCTGGAAGAGACCCAGTACTTC
TRBJ1-1 few NA TRBV11-3 CASSFTGTNTEAFF TGTGCCAGCAGCTTCACAGGGACGAACACTGAAGCTTTCTTT
TRBJ2-2 NA NA TRBV29-1 CSVGTGIGSGELFF TGCAGCGTGGGTACAGGGATTGGGAGCGGGGAGCTGTTTTTT
TRBJ2-5 NA TRBD2 TRBV7-7 CASSSPIAGGGETQYF TGTGCCAGCAGCTCCCCTATAGCGGGGGGCGGTGAGACCCAGTACTTC
TRBJ2-1 NA TRBD2 TRBV9 CASSPRTSGGGEQFF TGTGCCAGCAGCCCACGGACTAGCGGGGGGGGAGAGCAGTTCTTC
TRBJ1-2 NA TRBD1 TRBV7-9 CASSPGPDRGLVGYTF TGTGCCAGCAGCCCCGGGCCGGACAGGGGGCTAGTGGGCTACACCTTC
TRBJ1-1 NA NA TRBV5-1 CASSLLTGMNTEAFF TGCGCCAGCAGCTTACTAACAGGGATGAACACTGAAGCTTTCTTT
TRBJ2-6 NA NA TRBV11-2 CASSWMLGLSGANVLTF TGTGCCAGCAGCTGGATGTTAGGGCTCTCTGGGGCCAACGTCCTGACTTTC
TRBJ1-5 NA NA TRBV6-5 CASTRLGGESQPQHF TGTGCCAGCACTCGCCTCGGGGGCGAGAGCCAGCCCCAGCATTTT
TRBJ1-4 NA TRBD1 TRBV7-9 CASSPDRGHTNEKLFF TGTGCCAGCAGCCCGGACAGGGGGCACACTAATGAAAAACTGTTTTTT
TRBJ2-2 NA NA TRBV5-6 CASSPDGGGGTGELFF TGTGCCAGCAGCCCGGATGGGGGCGGGGGTACCGGGGAGCTGTTTTTT
TRBJ1-1 NA TRBD1 TRBV2 CASSEHGQGAEAFF TGTGCCAGCAGTGAACACGGGCAGGGGGCTGAAGCTTTCTTT
TRBJ1-1 NA NA TRBV7-3 CASSLTRAGLTFF TGTGCCAGCAGCTTAACCCGAGCGGGTCTGACTTTCTTT
TRBJ2-1 NA NA TRBV10-3 CASAEADEQFF TGTGCCTCCGCAGAAGCCGATGAGCAGTTCTTC
TRBJ2-7 NA TRBD2 TRBV5-1 CASSLGLAGTIEEQYF TGCGCCAGCAGCTTGGGGTTAGCGGGGACGATCGAAGAGCAGTACTTC
TRBJ1-5 NA NA TRBV5-1 CASSPGTGGTAQHF TGCGCCAGCAGCCCAGGGACGGGAGGCACGGCCCAGCATTTT
TRBJ1-4 NA NA TRBV5-1 CASSLSGVVEKLFF TGCGCCAGCAGCTTGTCAGGGGTTGTTGAAAAACTGTTTTTT
TRBJ2-2 few NA TRBV29-1 CSVSLKLATGELFF TGCAGTGTTTCTCTAAAGTTGGCCACCGGGGAGCTGTTTTTT
TRBJ2-6 NA NA TRBV6-1 CASSEGFKPSGANVLTF TGTGCCAGCAGTGAAGGTTTCAAACCCTCTGGGGCCAACGTCCTGACTTTC
TRBJ1-2 NA NA TRBV5-1 CASSYDRNYGYTF TGCGCCAGCAGCTATGACAGAAATTATGGCTACACCTTC
TRBJ1-1 NA NA TRBV2 CASRLGQGEAFF TGTGCCAGCAGATTGGGGCAGGGTGAAGCTTTCTTT
TRBJ1-2 NA TRBD1 TRBV4-3 CASSRDQGDGYTF TGCGCCAGCAGCCGAGACCAGGGGGATGGCTACACCTTC
TRBJ1-5 NA NA TRBV2 CASSEGQVQPQHF TGTGCCAGCAGTGAAGGACAGGTTCAGCCCCAGCATTTT
TRBJ2-2 NA NA TRBV5-4 CASSRNGGTGNTGELFF TGTGCCAGCAGCCGTAACGGGGGAACAGGGAACACCGGGGAGCTGTTTTTT
TRBJ1-1 NA TRBD1 TRBV29-1 CSVHGTGHVPFMNTEAFF TGCAGCGTACACGGGACAGGGCATGTTCCGTTCATGAACACTGAAGCTTTCTTT
TRBJ2-3 few NA TRBV29-1 CSVVVDIRTDTQYF TGCAGCGTTGTGGTGGACATACGCACAGATACGCAGTATTTT
TRBJ1-5 NA NA TRBV5-6 CASRDASGNQPQHF TGTGCCAGCAGGGATGCTTCCGGTAATCAGCCCCAGCATTTT
TRBJ1-6 NA TRBD1 TRBV11-2 CASSLDRGRWSPLHF TGTGCCAGCAGCTTAGATAGGGGGCGGTGGTCACCCCTCCACTTT
TRBJ2-1 NA NA TRBV4-1 CASSQDWGSSYNEQFF TGCGCCAGCAGCCAAGATTGGGGGAGCTCCTACAATGAGCAGTTCTTC